This T cell receptor (beta chain) comes out of a study of blood T cell repertoires in COVID-19. Study-level background: PBMCs, B-cell-depleted T cells, or T cells provided the cDNA or gDNA that made up the material.

The data were produced by immunoSEQ multiplex PCR, yet TCRdb's version contains in-frame clones alone and is incomplete. The sample contains around 94,000 clones, around four fifths of which appear only once. The trim removed 5 bases at V and 3 bases at J, leaving 7 bases unmatched. Germline CDR1 LNHDA, CDR2 SQIVND (reference sequence). There are 14 residues in the CDR3. The source of this sequence is a man in his fifties with acute or convalescent COVID-19. The chain links TRBV19 to TRBJ2-7, with TRBD2 matching over 7 bases. The sample comprised peripheral blood. CDR3 residues: CASSPSGGGYEQYF. DNA of the CDR3: TGTGCCAGTAGTCCTTCCGGCGGGGGCTACGAGCAGTACTTC.